This T cell receptor (beta chain) was sequenced in a study of human T cells and chemical hapten exposure. TCRdb re-called the RACE reads with MiXCR, one entry per CDR3 protein. The sample consists of more than 90,000 distinct CDR3 sequences, over 9.5% of them appearing once. Trimming left V 3 bases short and J 4 bases short, with 6 bases between. CDR1 is SGHNT, CDR2 YENEEA, per germline. The CDR3 has 13 residues. Study-level points and caveats: Controls had significantly fewer large CDR3 similarity clusters than were formed by expanded TCRs.

The time point denotes: patch test 1, 2 weeks after DPC sensitization. Noted treatment: therapeutic diphenylcyclopropenone sensitization with weekly scalp DPC. This clonotype turned up a few times. Antigen specificity is unknown. The sample was whole blood, taken in connection with sensitization to the hapten diphenylcyclopropenone (DPC). The chain has TRBV11-3 and TRBJ1-4, with D unresolved. The receptor comes from a man aged 35 to 55 with alopecia areata. Some clones in this sample may be carry-over from other donors' samples. The CDR3 DNA follows: TGTGCCAGCAGCTTTGGATTTAATGAAAAACTGTTTTTT. Its protein is CASSFGFNEKLFF. Based on the CDR3 plus reference TRBV11-3 and TRBJ1-4, the full variable domain is EAGVVQSPRYKIIEKKQPVAFWCNPISGHNTLYWYLQNLGQGPELLIRYENEEAVDDSQLPKDRFSAERLKGVDSTLKIQPAELGDSAVYLCASSFGFNEKLFFGSGTQLSVL.